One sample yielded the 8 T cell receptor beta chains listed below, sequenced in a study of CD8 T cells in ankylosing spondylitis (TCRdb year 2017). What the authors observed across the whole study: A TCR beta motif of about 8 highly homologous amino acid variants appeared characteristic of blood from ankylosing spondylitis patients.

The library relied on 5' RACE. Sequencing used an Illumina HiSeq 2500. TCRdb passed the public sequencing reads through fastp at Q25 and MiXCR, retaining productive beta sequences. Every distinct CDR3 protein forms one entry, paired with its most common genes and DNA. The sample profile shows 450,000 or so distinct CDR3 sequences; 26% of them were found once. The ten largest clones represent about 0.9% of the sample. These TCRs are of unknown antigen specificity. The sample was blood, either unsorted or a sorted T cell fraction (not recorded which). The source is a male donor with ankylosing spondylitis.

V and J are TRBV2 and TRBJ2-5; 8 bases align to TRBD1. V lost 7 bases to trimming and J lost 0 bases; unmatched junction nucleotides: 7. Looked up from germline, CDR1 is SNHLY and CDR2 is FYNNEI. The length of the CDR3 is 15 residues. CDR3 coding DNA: TGTGCCAGCACCTCCGGACAGGGCTACCAAGAGACCCAGTACTTC. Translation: CASTSGQGYQETQYF. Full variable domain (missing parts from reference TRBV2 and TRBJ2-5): EPEVTQTPSHQVTQMGQEVILRCVPISNHLYFYWYRQILGQKVEFLVSFYNNEISEKSEIFDDQFSVERPDGSNFTLKIRSTKLEDSAMYFCASTSGQGYQETQYFGPGTRLLVL.

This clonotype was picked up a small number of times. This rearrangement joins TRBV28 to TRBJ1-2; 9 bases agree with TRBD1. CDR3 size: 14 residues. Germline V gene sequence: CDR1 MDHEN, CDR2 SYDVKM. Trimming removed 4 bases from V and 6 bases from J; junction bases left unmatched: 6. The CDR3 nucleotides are TGTGCCAGCAGTTCCGGGACAGGGTACCATGGCTACACCTTC. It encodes CASSSGTGYHGYTF.

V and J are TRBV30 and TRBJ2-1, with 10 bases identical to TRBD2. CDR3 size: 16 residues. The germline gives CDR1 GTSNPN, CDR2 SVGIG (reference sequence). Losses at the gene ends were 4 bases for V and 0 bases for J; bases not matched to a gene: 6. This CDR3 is CAWTSGRESSYNEQFF. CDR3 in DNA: TGTGCCTGGACTAGCGGGAGAGAGAGCTCCTACAATGAGCAGTTCTTC.

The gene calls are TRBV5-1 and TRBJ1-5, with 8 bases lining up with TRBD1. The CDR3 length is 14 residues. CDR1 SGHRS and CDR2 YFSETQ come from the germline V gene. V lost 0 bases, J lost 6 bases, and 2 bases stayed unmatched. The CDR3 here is CASSLAGTGQPQHF. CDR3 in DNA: TGCGCCAGCAGCTTGGCCGGGACAGGTCAGCCCCAGCATTTT.

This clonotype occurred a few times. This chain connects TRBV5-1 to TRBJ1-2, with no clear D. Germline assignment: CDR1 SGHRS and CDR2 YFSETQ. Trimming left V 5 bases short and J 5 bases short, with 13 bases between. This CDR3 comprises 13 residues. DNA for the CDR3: TGCGCCAGCAGTCTCGAGGCCTTTTATGGCTACACCTTC. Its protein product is CASSLEAFYGYTF.

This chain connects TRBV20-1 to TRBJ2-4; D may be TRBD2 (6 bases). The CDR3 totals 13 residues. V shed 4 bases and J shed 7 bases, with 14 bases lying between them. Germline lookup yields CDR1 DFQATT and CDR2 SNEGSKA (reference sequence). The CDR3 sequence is CSAKTTAGNIQYF. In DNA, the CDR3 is TGCAGTGCTAAGACGACCGCGGGGAACATTCAGTACTTC.

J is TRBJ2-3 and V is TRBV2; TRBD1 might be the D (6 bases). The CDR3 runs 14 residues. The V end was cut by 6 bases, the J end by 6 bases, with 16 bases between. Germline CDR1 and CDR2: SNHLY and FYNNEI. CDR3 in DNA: TGTGCCAGCAGATCGACAGGCCAAAGGGATACGCAGTATTTT. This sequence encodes CASRSTGQRDTQYF. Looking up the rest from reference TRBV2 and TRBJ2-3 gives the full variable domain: EPEVTQTPSHQVTQMGQEVILRCVPISNHLYFYWYRQILGQKVEFLVSFYNNEISEKSEIFDDQFSVERPDGSNFTLKIRSTKLEDSAMYFCASRSTGQRDTQYFGPGTRLTVL.

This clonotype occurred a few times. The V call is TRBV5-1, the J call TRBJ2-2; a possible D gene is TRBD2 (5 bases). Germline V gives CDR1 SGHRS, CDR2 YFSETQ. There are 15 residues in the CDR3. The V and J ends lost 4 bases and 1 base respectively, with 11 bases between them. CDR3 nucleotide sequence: TGCGCCAGCAGCCCGGACTGGGGGAACACCGGGGAGCTGTTTTTT. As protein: CASSPDWGNTGELFF.